This T cell receptor beta chain was recovered during a study of blood T cell repertoires in COVID-19 (dated by TCRdb to between 2020 and 2021). The study in broad terms: Samples covering the acute and convalescent phases of COVID-19 were provided by collaborators in the United States, Italy and Spain. The prospective study material was composed of cDNA or gDNA derived from T cells, B-cell-depleted T cells, or PBMCs. The dataset comprised deeply sampled blood TCRbeta repertoires from subjects exposed to, actively infected with, or recovered from COVID-19. A freely available public database, intended as a resource for researchers studying the immune response to SARS-CoV-2, is where the repertoires were released. Samples were obtained from the ongoing ImmuneRACE study (first 160 participants) and from 1,254 subjects provided by 6 global collaborators. Nearly every sample came with metadata listing a de-identified subject ID, COVID-19 status, age in years and sex. HLA class I and class II types, where available, came from metadata supplied by the sample provider rather than from assay-based typing. What the research found in general, with its limitations: The amount of clinical and demographic metadata varied by source and participant and was provided uncurated.

In Seattle, one collaborating source enrolled patients while the infection was active and tracked those patients longitudinally over the course of disease. Whole blood was collected in K2EDTA tubes by collaborating institutions according to the institutions' own protocols. For TCRbeta analysis, collaborators shipped samples as frozen whole blood, isolated PBMCs, or DNA extracted from either of those sample types. Including the terminal cysteine and phenylalanine, the CDR3 comprises 13 residues. The retained sequence is limited to the CDR3, 39 bases, with the frame set at the first base. Trimming removed 6 bases from V and 8 bases from J; the gene matches leave 8 bases unexplained. The germline V gene provides CDR1 MRHNA and CDR2 SNTAGT. TCRbeta CDR3 regions were amplified from genomic DNA using the immunoSEQ Assay, a bias-controlled multiplex PCR. As for how the authors treated the data: The number of nucleated cells in each sample was estimated from the amplification of reference gene primers within the assay. Sequence reads were collapsed and filtered to measure the absolute abundance of every unique TCRbeta CDR3 rearrangement. Productive Simpson clonality was computed per sample as the square root of Simpson's diversity index over productive rearrangements. Entries here come from immuneACCESS through TCRdb and include only in-frame sequences with V and J called. Some clones fail to appear in such tables; in the studies checked, an unresolved V gene covers under half of the shortfall, and the cause of the remainder is unknown. The V and J calls and clone size are taken from that table; D and trimming were inferred from the DNA. The sample table holds 200,000 to 300,000 clones, of which 80% to 90% were seen once. The ten largest clones represent around 7.5% of the sample.

With regard to this clone: Its cognate antigen has yet to be identified. No clone much larger than this one lies a single base away; base qualities are absent.

The V gene is TRBV6-4 and the J gene is TRBJ1-2; 8 bases in the middle match TRBD1. What was sequenced was peripheral blood. The TCR sequence derives from a woman of 80 years or more with COVID-19, enrolled during active disease. The CDR3 region reads CASSNYPGGGYTF. The sequenced DNA: TGTGCCAGCAGCAATTATCCAGGGGGCGGCTACACCTTC.